This entry lists 16 T cell receptor beta chains sequenced from one sample in a study of identifying expanded T cells in peripheral blood. Produced via immunoSEQ multiplex PCR; TCRdb's table is partial and in-frame only. The sample holds around 100,000 clones, about 89% seen once. The material sequenced was blood. These receptors originate from a person aged 18-69 years in good health.

This sequence joins TRBV7-2 and TRBJ2-7; D may match TRBD1 or TRBD2 (6 bases each). Trimming pared 8 bases from V and 7 bases from J, leaving 27 bases between. Germline V gives CDR1 SGHTA, CDR2 FQGNSA. The CDR3 contains 16 residues. The CDR3 spells CASARGGLNPSGEQYF. The DNA for the CDR3 is TGTGCCAGCGCTCGAGGGGGGTTAAACCCGAGTGGGGAGCAGTACTTC.

The chain carries TRBV7-9 and TRBJ1-2, with a weak D call TRBD1 (5 bases). Germline CDR1 and CDR2: SEHNR and FQNEAQ (reference sequence). V gave up 7 bases and J gave up 4 bases, with 16 bases separating them. The CDR3 is 14 residues long. The chain's CDR3 is CASNPRAESYGYTF. The DNA of the CDR3 is TGTGCCAGCAACCCCAGGGCGGAAAGCTATGGCTACACCTTC. Combining the CDR3 with reference TRBV7-9 and TRBJ1-2 gives the whole variable domain DTGVSQNPRHKITKRGQNVTFRCDPISEHNRLYWYRQTLGQGPEFLTYFQNEAQLEKSRLLSDRFSAERPKGSFSTLEIQRTEQGDSAMYLCASNPRAESYGYTFGSGTRLTVV.

The chain has TRBV10-2 and TRBJ1-2; D gene unclear. This CDR3 comprises 13 residues. CDR1 WSHSY and CDR2 SAAADI come from the germline V gene. Trimming pared 7 bases from V and 2 bases from J, leaving 11 bases between. CDR3 coding DNA: TGCGCCAGCACAGAAGGAAGGAACTATGGCTACACCTTC. Its protein is CASTEGRNYGYTF.

The rearrangement uses TRBV6-5 and TRBJ2-3; D remains ambiguous. The V gene's germline CDR1 is MNHEY and CDR2 SVGAGI. V lost 8 bases to trimming and J lost 2 bases, with 17 bases between them. The CDR3 covers 15 residues. The DNA of the CDR3 is TGTGCCAGCGCTCGAACGGTCCAACTCACAGATACGCAGTATTTT. Its translation is CASARTVQLTDTQYF.

This clone was observed once. This chain connects TRBV2 to TRBJ2-1; 8 bases line up with TRBD1. V was clipped by 2 bases and J by 7 bases; unmatched bases: 7. The CDR3 is 15 residues long. The germline CDR1 and CDR2 sequences are SNHLY and FYNNEI. In DNA, the CDR3 is TGTGCCAGCAGTGAAATGCAGGGGGCAAGGAATGAGCAGTTCTTC. This encodes CASSEMQGARNEQFF.

This rearrangement joins TRBV6-6 to TRBJ1-5, with D possibly matching TRBD1 (6 bases). V lost 2 bases, J lost 2 bases, and 10 bases lay in between. Germline CDR1 is MNHNY and CDR2 is SVGAGI (reference sequence). The CDR3 length is 15 residues. Written as DNA, the CDR3 is TGTGCCAGCAGTTACGGGGGGGCAGGCAATCAGCCCCAGCATTTT. Translating it yields CASSYGGAGNQPQHF.

The chain is built from TRBV9 and TRBJ1-6; D perhaps matches TRBD1 (6 bases). Germline assignment: CDR1 SGDLS and CDR2 YYNGEE. V was trimmed by 4 bases and J by 10 bases, leaving 18 bases between them. The CDR3 extends over 15 amino acids. CDR3 amino acids: CASSLQGLEGSPLHF. CDR3 DNA sequence: TGTGCCAGCAGCTTACAGGGTTTGGAAGGCTCACCCCTCCACTTT.

This rearrangement joins TRBV4-2 to TRBJ2-5, with D perhaps TRBD2 (7 bases). Judging by the DNA end, TRBJ2-7 fits better; the J call may be wrong. Germline CDR1 LGHNA, CDR2 YNFKEQ. This CDR3 has 15 amino acids. Here the CDR3 reads CASSHQYGGQYEQYF. The CDR3 DNA reads as TGTGCCAGCAGCCACCAGTACGGGGGGCAGTACGAGCAGTACTTC.

A word on this clone: An end of the junction differs from the germline gene, which may be a read error. Other DNA sequences in the sample encode the same CDR3. The genes are TRBV5-5 and TRBJ1-6, with D uncertain. The germline V gene has CDR1 SGHKS and CDR2 YYEKEE (reference sequence). The CDR3 has 15 residues. The CDR3 protein is CASSQYGPYNSPLHF. DNA for the CDR3: TGCGCCAGCAGCCAATACGGTCCCTATAATTCACCCCTCCACTTT.

This clone turned up a few times. The chain is built from TRBV15 and TRBJ1-5; D is unclear. This CDR3 comprises 13 residues. Germline loops: CDR1 LNHNV, CDR2 YYDKDF (reference sequence). V was pared by 5 bases and J by 3 bases, with 8 bases between. In DNA form, the CDR3 reads TGTGCCACCAGCGAGGGCGACAATCAGCCCCAGCATTTT. This encodes CATSEGDNQPQHF.

V usage is TRBV19 and J usage is TRBJ2-5; D is undetermined. Trimming took off 3 bases at V and 4 bases at J, with 3 bases between the two ends. Germline V gene lookup returns CDR1 LNHDA and CDR2 SQIVND (reference sequence). This CDR3 is 11 amino acids long. In nucleotides, the CDR3 is TGTGCCAGTAGTATGGGAGAGACCCAGTACTTC. The encoded protein is CASSMGETQYF.

This clone appeared once. This chain connects TRBV6-6 to TRBJ2-1, with 10 bases fitting TRBD2. The germline V gene has CDR1 MNHNY and CDR2 SVGAGI (reference sequence). CDR3 size: 15 residues. Trimming took 5 bases from V and 9 from J; bases not matched to a gene: 10. CDR3 bases: TGTGCCAGCAGTCGTTCAGCGGGGGGGCCGGGTGAGCAGTTCTTC. Translating it yields CASSRSAGGPGEQFF.

CDR3 loop: CASSTGIYQPQHF. CDR3 nucleotides: TGTGCCAGTAGTACAGGGATTTATCAGCCCCAGCATTTT. The chain couples TRBV19 to TRBJ1-5; a weak D match, TRBD1 (5 bases). Trimming stripped 4 bases from V and 5 bases from J, with 9 bases between. Germline V gene lookup returns CDR1 LNHDA and CDR2 SQIVND (reference sequence). The CDR3 sequence is 13 residues long.

This chain joins TRBV10-2 and TRBJ2-2; D unresolved. The germline V gene encodes CDR1 WSHSY and CDR2 SAAADI. V shed 2 bases and J shed 5 bases, with 3 bases lying between them. CDR3 size: 12 residues. The CDR3 here is CASSEGTGELFF. The CDR3 DNA reads TGCGCCAGCAGTGAGGGGACCGGGGAGCTGTTTTTT.

V is TRBV4-2 and J is TRBJ2-3; unclear D gene. The V gene's germline CDR1 is LGHNA and CDR2 YNFKEQ. The CDR3 totals 14 residues. V was clipped by 0 bases and J by 8 bases, with 12 bases between them. CDR3 nucleotide sequence: TGTGCCAGCAGCCAAGAAAGTGTGGCCCTTACGCAGTATTTT. This encodes CASSQESVALTQYF.

The V gene is TRBV7-9, the J gene TRBJ2-7; 7 bases agree with TRBD2. CDR3 length: 14 residues. In germline, CDR1 is SEHNR, CDR2 FQNEAQ (reference sequence). V was pared by 2 bases and J by 2 bases, with 3 bases of the junction left unmatched. The CDR3 reads CASSLLGGTYEQYF. In DNA form, the CDR3 reads TGTGCCAGCAGCTTACTCGGGGGGACCTACGAGCAGTACTTC.